These T cell receptor beta chains were read from a single sample in a study of OX40 agonist ivuxolimab in advanced cancers. Clones were read by immunoSEQ multiplex PCR, and TCRdb kept only the in-frame ones, dropping some. The sample has roughly 77,000 clones, approximately 85% seen once. The material was CD4+ or CD8+ T cells sorted from blood, obtained in a trial of the OX40 agonist ivuxolimab. The origin of the receptors is an adult with an advanced solid tumor such as melanoma, head and neck, liver or kidney cancer. Both conserved end residues are part of each CDR3. The D gene is left open where the match is weak. Clone sizes are given selectively: once, few, many, or a class where the clone is expanded.

TRBJ1-2 TRBD1 TRBV9 once CASSTDRGLNGYTF TGTGCCAGCAGCACAGACAGGGGGCTTAATGGCTACACCTTC
TRBJ1-1 NA TRBV28 NA CASSRGVAFLMNTEAFF TGTGCCAGCAGCCGGGGGGTTGCGTTTTTGATGAACACTGAAGCTTTCTTT
TRBJ2-2 NA TRBV2 once CASSGNQGPRPGELFF TGTGCCAGCAGTGGGAATCAGGGGCCTAGACCCGGGGAGCTGTTTTTT
TRBJ2-1 NA TRBV7-9 NA CAIPASYNEQFF TGTGCCATCCCGGCCTCCTACAATGAGCAGTTCTTC
TRBJ1-5 TRBD1 TRBV30 NA CAWSLGQGLQPQHF TGTGCCTGGAGTTTAGGACAGGGCCTCCAGCCCCAGCATTTT
TRBJ1-1 TRBD1 TRBV7-9 NA CASRTTGWLNTEAFF TGTGCCAGCAGAACGACAGGGTGGTTGAACACTGAAGCTTTCTTT
TRBJ1-4 NA TRBV7-2 NA CASSPGTREKLFF TGTGCCAGCAGCCCGGGGACGAGGGAAAAACTGTTTTTT
TRBJ2-4 TRBD1 TRBV28 NA CASRPDRGRLAKNIQYF TGTGCCAGCAGGCCGGACAGGGGGCGCCTAGCCAAAAACATTCAGTACTTC
TRBJ1-5 NA TRBV9 few CASSVGAVGNQPQHF TGTGCCAGCAGCGTAGGGGCGGTCGGCAATCAGCCCCAGCATTTT
TRBJ1-6 TRBD1 TRBV5-1 NA CASSLRWTGDNSPLHF TGCGCCAGCAGCTTGAGATGGACAGGGGATAATTCACCCCTCCACTTT
TRBJ1-1 NA TRBV10-1 few CASSQGLAFF TGCGCCAGCAGCCAGGGCCTCGCTTTCTTT
TRBJ1-1 TRBD1 TRBV7-2 NA CASSLDRGSTEAFF TGTGCCAGCAGCTTAGACAGGGGTAGCACTGAAGCTTTCTTT
TRBJ2-2 TRBD1 TRBV4-2 NA CASSPDRGLTGELFF TGTGCCAGCAGCCCCGACAGGGGGCTAACCGGGGAGCTGTTTTTT
TRBJ1-4 NA TRBV30 few CAWSLRQNEKLFF TGTGCCTGGAGTCTAAGACAGAATGAAAAACTGTTTTTT
TRBJ1-2 NA TRBV20-1 NA CSARGPVVLTF TGCAGTGCTAGGGGACCGGTCGTTCTCACCTTC